The clone carrying this T cell receptor (beta chain) was observed a handful of times. This record belongs to a study of patients and donors after allogeneic stem cell transplantation. MiXCR, run by TCRdb on the RT-PCR reads, gives a single entry per CDR3 protein. The sample includes about a million distinct CDR3 sequences, roughly 18% of them seen just once. Sequencing was performed on blood, either unsorted or a sorted T cell fraction (not recorded which). The TCR comes from a human donor who was either an allogeneic HSCT recipient or a stem cell or donor lymphocyte infusion donor (not recorded which). It is not recorded whose cells these are; they may come from a transplant donor.

As DNA, the CDR3 is TGTGCCAGCAGCGTAGGTCACGGGGGGGCGGTCAATGAGCAGTTCTTC. Translation gives CASSVGHGGAVNEQFF. V gene TRBV9 combines with J gene TRBJ2-1; the match to TRBD2 covers 8 bases. CDR3 length: 16 amino acids. The ends lost 0 bases at V and 6 bases at J; junction bases unmatched: 8. CDR1 and CDR2 from the germline V gene are SGDLS and YYNGEE. The full variable domain, its missing parts supplied by reference TRBV9 and TRBJ2-1, is DSGVTQTPKHLITATGQRVTLRCSPRSGDLSVYWYQQSLDQGLQFLIQYYNGEERAKGNILERFSAQQFPDLHSELNLSSLELGDSALYFCASSVGHGGAVNEQFFGPGTRLTVL.